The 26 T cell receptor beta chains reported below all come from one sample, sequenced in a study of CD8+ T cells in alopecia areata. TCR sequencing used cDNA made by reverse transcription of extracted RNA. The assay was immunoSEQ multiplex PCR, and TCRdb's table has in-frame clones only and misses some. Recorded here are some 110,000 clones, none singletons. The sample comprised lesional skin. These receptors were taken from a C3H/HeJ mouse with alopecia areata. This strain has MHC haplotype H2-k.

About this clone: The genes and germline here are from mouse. The sequenced part of the CDR3 DNA is TGTGCCAGCAGTCCCCTGGGGAACTATGCT. It codes for CASSPLGNYA. In full, the CDR3 is CASSPLGNYAEQFF. The chain joins TRBV19 to TRBJ2-1, with TRBD2 as a possible D gene (6 bases). The CDR3 goes on 4 residues after the read ends, and that part is filled in from the germline J gene. The CDR3 has 14 residues. CDR1 is FNHDT and CDR2 is SITEND in the germline V gene (reference sequence). Trimming left V 4 bases short and J 1 base short, with 9 bases between.

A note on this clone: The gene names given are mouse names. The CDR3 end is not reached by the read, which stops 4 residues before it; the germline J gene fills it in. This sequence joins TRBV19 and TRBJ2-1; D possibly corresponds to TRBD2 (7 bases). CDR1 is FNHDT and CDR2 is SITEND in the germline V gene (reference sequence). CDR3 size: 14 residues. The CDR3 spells CASSIVGGQTEQFF. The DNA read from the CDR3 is TGTGCCAGCAGTATAGTTGGGGGGCAGACT.

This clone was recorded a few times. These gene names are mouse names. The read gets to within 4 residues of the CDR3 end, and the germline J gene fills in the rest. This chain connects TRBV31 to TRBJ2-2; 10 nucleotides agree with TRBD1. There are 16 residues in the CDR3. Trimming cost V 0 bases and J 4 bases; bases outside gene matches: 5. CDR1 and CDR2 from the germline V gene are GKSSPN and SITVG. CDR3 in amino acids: CAWSLDRGPTTGQLYF. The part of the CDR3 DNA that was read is TGTGCCTGGAGTCTTGACAGGGGGCCCACCACCGGG.

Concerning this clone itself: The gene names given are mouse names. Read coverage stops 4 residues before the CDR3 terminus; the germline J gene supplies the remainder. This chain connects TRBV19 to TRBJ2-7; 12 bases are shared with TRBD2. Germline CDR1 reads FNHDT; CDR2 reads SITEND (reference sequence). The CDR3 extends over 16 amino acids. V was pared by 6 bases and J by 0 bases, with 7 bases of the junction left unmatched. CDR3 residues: CASKMGTGGSSYEQYF. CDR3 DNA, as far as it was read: TGTGCCAGCAAAATGGGGACTGGGGGGAGCTCCTAT.

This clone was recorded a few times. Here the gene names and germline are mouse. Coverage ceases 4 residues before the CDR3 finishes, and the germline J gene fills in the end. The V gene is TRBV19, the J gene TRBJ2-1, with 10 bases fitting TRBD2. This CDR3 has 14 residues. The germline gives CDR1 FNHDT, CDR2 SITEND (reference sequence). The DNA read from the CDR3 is TGTGCCAGCAGTTTACTGGGGGGGAGGGCT. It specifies CASSLLGGRA. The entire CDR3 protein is CASSLLGGRAEQFF.

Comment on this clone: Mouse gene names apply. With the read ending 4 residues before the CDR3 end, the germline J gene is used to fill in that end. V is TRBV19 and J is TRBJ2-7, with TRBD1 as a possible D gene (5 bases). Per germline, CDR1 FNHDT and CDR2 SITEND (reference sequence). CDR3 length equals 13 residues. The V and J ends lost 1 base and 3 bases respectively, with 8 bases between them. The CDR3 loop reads CASSIPGNYEQYF. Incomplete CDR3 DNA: TGTGCCAGCAGTATACCAGGGAACTAT.

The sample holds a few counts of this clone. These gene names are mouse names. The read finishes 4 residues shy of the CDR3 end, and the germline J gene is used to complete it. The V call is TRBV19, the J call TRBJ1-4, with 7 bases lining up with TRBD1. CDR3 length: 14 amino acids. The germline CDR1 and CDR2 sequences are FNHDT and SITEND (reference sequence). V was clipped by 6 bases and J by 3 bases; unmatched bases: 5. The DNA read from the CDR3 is TGTGCCAGCACCCCGGGACAGCCCAACGAA. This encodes CASTPGQPNE. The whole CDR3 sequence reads CASTPGQPNERLFF.

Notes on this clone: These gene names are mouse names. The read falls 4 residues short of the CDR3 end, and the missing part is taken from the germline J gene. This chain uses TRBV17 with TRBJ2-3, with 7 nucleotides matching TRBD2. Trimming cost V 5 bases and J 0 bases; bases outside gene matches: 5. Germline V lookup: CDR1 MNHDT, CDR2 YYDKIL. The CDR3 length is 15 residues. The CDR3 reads CASSPTGSSAETLYF. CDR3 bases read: TGTGCTAGCAGTCCGACTGGGTCTAGTGCAGAA. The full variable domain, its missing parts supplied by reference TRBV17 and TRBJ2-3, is DTTVKQNPRYKLARVGKPVNLICSQTMNHDTMYWYQKKPNQAPKLLLFYYDKILNREADTFEKFQSSRPNNSFCSLYIGSAGLEYSAMYLCASSPTGSSAETLYFGSGTRLTVL.

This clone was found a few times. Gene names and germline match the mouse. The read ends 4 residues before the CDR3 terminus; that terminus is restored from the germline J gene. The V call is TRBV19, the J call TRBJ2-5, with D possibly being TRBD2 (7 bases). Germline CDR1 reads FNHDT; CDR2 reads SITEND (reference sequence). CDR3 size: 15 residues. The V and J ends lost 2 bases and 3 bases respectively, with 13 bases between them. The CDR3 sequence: CASSISGGRQDTQYF. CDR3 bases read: TGTGCCAGCAGTATTTCGGGGGGCCGGCAAGAC.

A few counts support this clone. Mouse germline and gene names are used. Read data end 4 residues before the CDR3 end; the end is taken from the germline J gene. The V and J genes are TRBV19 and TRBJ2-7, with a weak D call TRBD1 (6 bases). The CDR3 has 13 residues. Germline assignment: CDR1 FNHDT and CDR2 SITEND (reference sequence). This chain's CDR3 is CASSGGHQYEQYF. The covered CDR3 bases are TGTGCCAGCAGTGGGGGACATCAATAT.

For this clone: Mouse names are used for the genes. The part of the CDR3 DNA that was read is TGTGCCAGCAAAGACTGGGGGGGCGCTAGTGCAGAA. This sequence encodes CASKDWGGASAE. The full CDR3 is CASKDWGGASAETLYF. V gene TRBV13-1 combines with J gene TRBJ2-3; TRBD2 matches 12 bases. The observed sequence ends 4 residues before the CDR3 terminus, with the missing tail filled in from the germline J gene. This CDR3 is 16 amino acids long. The germline CDR1 and CDR2 sequences are NSHNY and SYGAGN. V dropped 6 bases and J dropped 0; count of bases not matched to a gene: 5.

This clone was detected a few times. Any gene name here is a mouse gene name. The CDR3 loop reads CTCSAEDRGHTGQLYF. The sequenced CDR3 bases are TGCACCTGCAGTGCAGAAGACAGGGGTCACACCGGG. The chain has TRBV1 and TRBJ2-2; 8 positions match TRBD1. The read ends 4 residues shy of where the CDR3 ends; the end is completed using the germline J gene. The CDR3 runs 16 residues. V shed 0 bases and J 3 bases; nucleotides not matched to a gene: 3. Germline lookup yields CDR1 NSQYPW and CDR2 LRSPGD (reference sequence).

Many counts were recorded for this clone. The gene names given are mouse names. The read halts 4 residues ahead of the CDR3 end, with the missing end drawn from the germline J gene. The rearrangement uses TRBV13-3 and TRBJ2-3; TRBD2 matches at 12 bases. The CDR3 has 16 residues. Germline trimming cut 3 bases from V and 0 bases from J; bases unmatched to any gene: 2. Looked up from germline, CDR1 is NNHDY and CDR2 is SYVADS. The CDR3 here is CASSGLGGPSAETLYF. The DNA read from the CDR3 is TGTGCCAGCAGTGGACTGGGGGGGCCTAGTGCAGAA.

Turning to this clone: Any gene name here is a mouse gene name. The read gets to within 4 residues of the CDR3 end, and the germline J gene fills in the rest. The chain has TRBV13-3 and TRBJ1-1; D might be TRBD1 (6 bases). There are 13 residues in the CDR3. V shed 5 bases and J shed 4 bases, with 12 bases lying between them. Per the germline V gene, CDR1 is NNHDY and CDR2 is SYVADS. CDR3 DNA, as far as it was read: TGTGCCAGCAGCGGACAGCCTGGCACA. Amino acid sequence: CASSGQPGT. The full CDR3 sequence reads CASSGQPGTEVFF.

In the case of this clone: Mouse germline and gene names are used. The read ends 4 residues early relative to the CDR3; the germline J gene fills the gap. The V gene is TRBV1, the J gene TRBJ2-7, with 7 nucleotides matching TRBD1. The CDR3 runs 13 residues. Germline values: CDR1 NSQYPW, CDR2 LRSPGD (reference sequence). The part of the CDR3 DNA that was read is TGCACCTGCAGTGGGGACAGTATGGAT. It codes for CTCSGDSMD. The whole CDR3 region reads CTCSGDSMDEQYF.

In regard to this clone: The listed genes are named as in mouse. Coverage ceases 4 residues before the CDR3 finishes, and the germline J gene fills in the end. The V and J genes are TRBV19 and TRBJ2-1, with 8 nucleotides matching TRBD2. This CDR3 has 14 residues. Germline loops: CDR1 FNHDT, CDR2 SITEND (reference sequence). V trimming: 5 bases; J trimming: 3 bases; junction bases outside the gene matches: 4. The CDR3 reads CASSPDWVYAEQFF. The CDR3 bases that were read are TGTGCCAGCAGCCCGGACTGGGTCTATGCT.

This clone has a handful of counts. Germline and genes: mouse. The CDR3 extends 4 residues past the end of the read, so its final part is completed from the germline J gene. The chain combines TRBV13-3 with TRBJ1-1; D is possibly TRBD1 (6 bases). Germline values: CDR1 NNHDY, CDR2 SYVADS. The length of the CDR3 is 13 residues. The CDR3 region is CASSDPGTTEVFF. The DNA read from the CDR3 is TGTGCCAGCAGTGACCCCGGGACAACA.

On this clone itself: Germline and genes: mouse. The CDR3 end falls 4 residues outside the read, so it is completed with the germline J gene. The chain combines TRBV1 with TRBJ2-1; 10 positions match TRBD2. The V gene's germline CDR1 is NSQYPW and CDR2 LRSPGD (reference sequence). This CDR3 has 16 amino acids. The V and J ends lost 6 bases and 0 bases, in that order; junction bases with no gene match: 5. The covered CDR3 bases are TGCACCTGCAGCCCCGGACTGGGGGATAACTATGCT. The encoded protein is CTCSPGLGDNYA. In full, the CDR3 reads CTCSPGLGDNYAEQFF.

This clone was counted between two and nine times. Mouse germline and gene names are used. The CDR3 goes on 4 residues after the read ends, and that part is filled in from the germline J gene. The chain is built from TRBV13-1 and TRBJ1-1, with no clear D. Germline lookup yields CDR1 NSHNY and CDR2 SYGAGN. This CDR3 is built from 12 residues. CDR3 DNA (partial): TGTGCCAGCAGTCAAGACAAGACA. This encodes CASSQDKT. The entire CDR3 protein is CASSQDKTEVFF.

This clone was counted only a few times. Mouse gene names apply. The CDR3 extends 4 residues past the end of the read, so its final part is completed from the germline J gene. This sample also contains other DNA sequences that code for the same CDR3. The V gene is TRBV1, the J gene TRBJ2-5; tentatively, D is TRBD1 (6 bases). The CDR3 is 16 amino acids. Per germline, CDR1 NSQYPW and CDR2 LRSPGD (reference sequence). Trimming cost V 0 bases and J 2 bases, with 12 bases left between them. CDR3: CTCSADPRTVQDTQYF. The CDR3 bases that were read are TGCACCTGCAGTGCAGATCCCAGGACAGTCCAAGAC.

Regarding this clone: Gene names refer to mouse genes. CDR3 region: CASSIYWGEGAEQFF. The CDR3 bases that were read are TGTGCCAGCAGTATATACTGGGGGGAGGGAGCT. The chain combines TRBV19 with TRBJ2-1, with 9 bases fitting TRBD2. The CDR3 end lies 4 residues beyond the end of the read and is filled in from the germline J gene. The CDR3 has 15 amino acids. Germline CDR1 and CDR2: FNHDT and SITEND (reference sequence).

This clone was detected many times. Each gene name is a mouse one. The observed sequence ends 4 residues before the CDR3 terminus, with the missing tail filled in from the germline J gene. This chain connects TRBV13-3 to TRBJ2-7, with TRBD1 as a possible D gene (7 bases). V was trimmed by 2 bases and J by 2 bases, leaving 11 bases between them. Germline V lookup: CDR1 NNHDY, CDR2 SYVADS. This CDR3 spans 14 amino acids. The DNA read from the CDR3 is TGTGCCAGCAGTGACGGCAGGGGGGCCTAT. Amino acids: CASSDGRGAY. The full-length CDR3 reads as CASSDGRGAYEQYF.

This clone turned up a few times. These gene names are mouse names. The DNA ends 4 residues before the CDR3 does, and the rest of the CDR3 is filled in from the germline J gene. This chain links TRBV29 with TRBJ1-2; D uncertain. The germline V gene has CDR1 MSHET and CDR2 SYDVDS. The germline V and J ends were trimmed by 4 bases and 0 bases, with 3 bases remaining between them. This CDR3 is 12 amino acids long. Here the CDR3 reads CASSSTNSDYTF. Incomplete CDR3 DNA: TGTGCTAGCAGTTCAACAAACTCC.

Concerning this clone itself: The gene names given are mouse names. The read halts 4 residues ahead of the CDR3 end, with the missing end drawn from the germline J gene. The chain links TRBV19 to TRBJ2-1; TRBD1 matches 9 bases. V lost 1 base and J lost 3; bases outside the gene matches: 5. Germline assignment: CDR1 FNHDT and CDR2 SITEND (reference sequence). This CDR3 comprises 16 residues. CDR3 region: CASSIYRGRLYAEQFF. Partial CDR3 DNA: TGTGCCAGCAGTATATACAGGGGGCGCCTCTATGCT.

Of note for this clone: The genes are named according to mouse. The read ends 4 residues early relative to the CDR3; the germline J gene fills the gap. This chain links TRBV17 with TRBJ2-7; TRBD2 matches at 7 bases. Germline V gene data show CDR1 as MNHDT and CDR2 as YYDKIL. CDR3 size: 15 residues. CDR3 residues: CASSRGLGELYEQYF. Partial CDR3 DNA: TGTGCTAGCAGTAGAGGTCTGGGGGAACTATAT. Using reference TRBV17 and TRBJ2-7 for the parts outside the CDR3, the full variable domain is DTTVKQNPRYKLARVGKPVNLICSQTMNHDTMYWYQKKPNQAPKLLLFYYDKILNREADTFEKFQSSRPNNSFCSLYIGSAGLEYSAMYLCASSRGLGELYEQYFGPGTRLTVL.

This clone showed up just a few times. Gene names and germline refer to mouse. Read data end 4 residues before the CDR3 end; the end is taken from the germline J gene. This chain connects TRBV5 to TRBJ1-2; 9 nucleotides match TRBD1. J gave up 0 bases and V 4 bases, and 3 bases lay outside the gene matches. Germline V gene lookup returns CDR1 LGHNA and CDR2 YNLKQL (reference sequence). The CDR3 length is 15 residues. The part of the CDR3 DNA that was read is TGTGCCAGCAGCCCGGGGACAGGGTCAAACTCC. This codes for CASSPGTGSNS. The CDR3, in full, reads CASSPGTGSNSDYTF.